What follows describes a single T cell receptor (beta chain). Its antigen is currently unknown. Per the germline V gene, CDR1 is DFQATT and CDR2 is SNEGSKA (reference sequence). The CDR3 has 14 amino acids. Trimming took 3 bases from V and 6 from J, leaving 14 bases between them. These data originate in a study of Graves' ophthalmopathy and Graves' hyperthyroidism. Findings and limits, study-wide: The majority of expanded thyroid clonotypes above 0.001 frequency also occurred in blood.

CDR3 regions of TCR beta were amplified from RNA transcripts. First-round RT-PCR employed HTBI primers, with a second-round multiplex PCR after it. TCRdb called the multiplex PCR reads again in MiXCR, with one record for every CDR3 protein. This table holds approximately 1.2 million distinct CDR3 sequences, roughly 35% found once. The genes are TRBV20-1 and TRBJ2-2; maybe TRBD1 (5 bases). The sequenced sample was peripheral blood or thyroid tissue (not recorded which). This receptor was obtained from an adult man with Graves' hyperthyroidism. Here the CDR3 DNA reads TGCAGTGCTAGTGGCGCAGGGTCAGCCGGGGAGCTGTTTTTT. Its protein is CSASGAGSAGELFF.